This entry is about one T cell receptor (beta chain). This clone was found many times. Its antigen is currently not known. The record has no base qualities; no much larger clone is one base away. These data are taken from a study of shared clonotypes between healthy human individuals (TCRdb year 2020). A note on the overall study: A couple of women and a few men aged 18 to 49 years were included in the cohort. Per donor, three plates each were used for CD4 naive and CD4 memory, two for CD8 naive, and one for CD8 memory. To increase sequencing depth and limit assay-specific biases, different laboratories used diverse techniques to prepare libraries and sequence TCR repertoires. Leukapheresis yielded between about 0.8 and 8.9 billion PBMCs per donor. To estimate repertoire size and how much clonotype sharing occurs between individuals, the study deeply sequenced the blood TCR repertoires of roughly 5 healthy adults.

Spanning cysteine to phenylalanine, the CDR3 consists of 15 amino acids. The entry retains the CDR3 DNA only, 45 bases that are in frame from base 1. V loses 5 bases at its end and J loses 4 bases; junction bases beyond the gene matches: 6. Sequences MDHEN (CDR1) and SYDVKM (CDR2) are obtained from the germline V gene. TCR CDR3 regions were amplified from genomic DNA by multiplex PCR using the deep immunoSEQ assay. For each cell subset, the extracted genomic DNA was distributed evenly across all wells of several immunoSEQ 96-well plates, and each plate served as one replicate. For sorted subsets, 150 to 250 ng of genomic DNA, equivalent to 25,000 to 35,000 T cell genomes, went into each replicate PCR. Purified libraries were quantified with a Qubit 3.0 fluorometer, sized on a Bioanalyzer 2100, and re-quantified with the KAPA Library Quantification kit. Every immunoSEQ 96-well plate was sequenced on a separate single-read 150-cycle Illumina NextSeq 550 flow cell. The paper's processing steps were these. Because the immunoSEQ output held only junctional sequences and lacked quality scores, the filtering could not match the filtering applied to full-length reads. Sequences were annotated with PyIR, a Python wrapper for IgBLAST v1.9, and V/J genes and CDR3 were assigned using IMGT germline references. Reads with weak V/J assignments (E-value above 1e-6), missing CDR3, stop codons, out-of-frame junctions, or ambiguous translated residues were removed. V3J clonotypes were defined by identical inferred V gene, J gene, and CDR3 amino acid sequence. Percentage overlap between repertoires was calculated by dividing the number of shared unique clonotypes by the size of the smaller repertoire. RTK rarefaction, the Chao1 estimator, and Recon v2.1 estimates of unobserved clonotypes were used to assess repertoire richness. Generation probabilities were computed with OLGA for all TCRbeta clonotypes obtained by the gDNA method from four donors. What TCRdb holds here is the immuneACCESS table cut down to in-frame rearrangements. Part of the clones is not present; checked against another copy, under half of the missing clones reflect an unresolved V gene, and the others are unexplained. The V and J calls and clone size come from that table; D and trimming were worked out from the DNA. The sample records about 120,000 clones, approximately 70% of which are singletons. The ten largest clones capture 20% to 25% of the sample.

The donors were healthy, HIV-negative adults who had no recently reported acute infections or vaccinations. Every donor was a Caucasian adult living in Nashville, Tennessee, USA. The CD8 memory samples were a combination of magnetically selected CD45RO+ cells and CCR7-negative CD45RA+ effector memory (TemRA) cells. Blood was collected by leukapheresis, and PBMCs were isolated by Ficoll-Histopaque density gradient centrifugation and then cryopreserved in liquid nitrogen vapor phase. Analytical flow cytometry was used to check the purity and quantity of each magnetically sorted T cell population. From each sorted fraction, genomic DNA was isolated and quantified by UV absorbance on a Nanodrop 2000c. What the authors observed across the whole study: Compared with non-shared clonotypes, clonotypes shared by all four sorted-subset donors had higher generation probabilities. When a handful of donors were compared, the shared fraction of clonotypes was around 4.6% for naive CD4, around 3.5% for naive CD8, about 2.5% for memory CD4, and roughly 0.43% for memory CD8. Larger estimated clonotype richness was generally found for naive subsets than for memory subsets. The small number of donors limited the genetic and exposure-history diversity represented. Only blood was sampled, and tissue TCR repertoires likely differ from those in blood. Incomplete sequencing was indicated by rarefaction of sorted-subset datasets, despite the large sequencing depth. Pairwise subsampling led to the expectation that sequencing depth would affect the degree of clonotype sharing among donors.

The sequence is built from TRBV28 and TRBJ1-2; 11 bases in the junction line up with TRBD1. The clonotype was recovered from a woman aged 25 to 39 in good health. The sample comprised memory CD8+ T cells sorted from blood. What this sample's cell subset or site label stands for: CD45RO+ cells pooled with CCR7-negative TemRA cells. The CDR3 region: CASSGQGAEGYGYTF. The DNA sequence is TGTGCCAGCAGTGGACAGGGGGCGGAAGGCTATGGCTACACCTTC.